The clone carrying this T cell receptor beta chain was seen only once. This entry comes from a study of CD8 T cells in Susac syndrome. Healthy donors were controls matched for age and sex. The ends lost 4 bases at V and 0 bases at J; junction bases unmatched: 10. This CDR3 has 19 amino acids. After extraction with the RNeasy kit, roughly 0.5 to 1 ug of the RNA was reverse transcribed using random hexamers. One entry per CDR3 protein, called by TCRdb with MiXCR from the immunoSEQ multiplex PCR reads. This repertoire shows 90,000 to 150,000 distinct CDR3 sequences, around 90% found once; its top ten account for roughly 0.15%.

Sequenced sample: CD4+ T cells from PBMCs. J is TRBJ2-3 and V is TRBV12-3 or TRBV12-4; 13 bases match TRBD2. The TCR sequence derives from a human donor in good health. In DNA, the CDR3 is TGTGCCAGCAGTTCCCTGCCGGGACTAGCGGGGACTAGCACAGATACGCAGTATTTT. This translates into CASSSLPGLAGTSTDTQYF.